This T cell receptor (beta chain) was found in a study of T cells after yellow fever vaccination. Study-level points and caveats: A small share of clonotypes appeared in both CD4 and CD8 compartments. After the booster, over 95% of CD4 and about 90% of CD8 primary-response clones were re-detected. The secondary response peaked faster, at day 5 versus 15, but was weaker.

This CDR3 contains 15 residues. The germline CDR1 and CDR2 sequences are KGHDR and SFDVKD. With 0 bases removed from V and 2 bases from J, the gap between germline ends came to 9 bases. Only a few counts were recorded for this clonotype. What it binds is unknown. Template-switching 5'RACE yielded the TCR cDNA; a universal primer site and UMIs were added in the process. One entry per CDR3 protein results from TCRdb running MiXCR on the 5' RACE reads. The sample lists some 560,000 distinct CDR3 sequences; over 15% were seen once. The chain recombines TRBV24-1 with TRBJ2-5; D is perhaps TRBD2 (5 bases). Material: PBMCs, obtained 15 days after the yellow fever booster vaccination. The receptor was isolated from a man younger than 45 who received the YFV17D yellow fever vaccine. Here the CDR3 reads CATSDLVSGQETQYF. CDR3 nucleotides: TGTGCCACCAGTGATTTGGTCTCGGGGCAAGAGACCCAGTACTTC.